This T cell receptor (beta chain) emerged from a study of technical replicates of blood from a few donors. Produced via immunoSEQ multiplex PCR; TCRdb's table is partial and in-frame only. The sample records 60,000 to 75,000 clones, about 97% being singletons. The source of this sequence is a human donor in good health. The sample was T cells isolated from PBMCs.

The DNA for the CDR3 is TGCAGCGTGGCCGGGACTGCGTCCTACGAGCAGTACTTC. Translated: CSVAGTASYEQYF. The chain employs TRBV29-1 and TRBJ2-7, with D perhaps matching TRBD2 (6 bases). The CDR3 contains 13 residues. V dropped 6 bases and J dropped 1 base, with 13 bases sitting between them. The germline V gene has CDR1 SQVTM and CDR2 ANQGSEA.